This record covers a single T cell receptor beta chain. Its antigen remains unidentified. Per-base qualities were not stored, and no clone one base away is much larger. The data belong to a study of T cells in Graves' hyperthyroidism and ophthalmopathy (dated by TCRdb to between 2019 and 2020). Concerning the study at large: Peripheral blood was sampled at the time of initial diagnosis, prior to any treatment. To identify TCR V-J signatures that set the groups apart, the researchers used a discovery cohort of 100 patients, made up of 40 to 45 with Graves' ophthalmopathy and some 58 with stable Graves' hyperthyroidism. Prospective prediction of ophthalmopathy was tested in an independent validation cohort consisting of 18 to 20 hyperthyroidism patients and approximately 16 patients who later progressed to ophthalmopathy. The roughly 99 discovery patients were divided at random into training and test sets in a 7:3 ratio. The study also compared thyroid tissue and blood T-cell repertoires from about six Graves' hyperthyroidism patients. After blood sampling, hyperthyroidism patients were treated with methimazole at a starting dose of 30 mg daily, and ophthalmopathy patients were treated with high-dose intravenous methylprednisolone. The paper reports TCR Vbeta CDR3 sequencing of more than 120 peripheral blood samples: 43 ophthalmopathy, about 75 hyperthyroidism and around 17 progressor patients. What the work shows at the level of the full study, not this receptor alone: Ophthalmopathy was separated from stable hyperthyroidism by a 13 V-J signature model, with around 88% sensitivity and roughly 81% specificity obtained in cross-validation and 80%/75% obtained in testing. During validation, the model predicted progression to ophthalmopathy a median of about 5.9 months ahead of onset, with almost 71% sensitivity and less than 85% specificity. Most expanded thyroid clonotypes (frequency above 0.001) were also detected in blood, a finding suggesting that blood repertoires may reflect thyroid immune responses. Sample size was not statistically predetermined, and blinding of investigators to group allocation was not performed.

Looking up the germline V gene (reference sequence) yields CDR1 MNHEY and CDR2 SMNVEV. The CDR3 numbers 17 residues from cysteine through phenylalanine. CDR3 DNA only is kept here, 51 bases in frame from base 1. Trimming takes 4 bases off V and 3 bases off J; junction bases not matched to a gene: 10. Moderately to severely active disease, a Clinical Activity Score of at least 3, a NOSPECS grade of at least 4, and a duration under 3 months were present in ophthalmopathy patients. The study excluded patients with uncontrolled infections, other autoimmune diseases, pregnancy or lactation. Diagnoses relied on clinical symptoms, serum thyroxine and TRAb, thyroid ultrasound and orbital computed tomography. PBMCs were separated from roughly 9.3 ml of fresh peripheral blood using Ficoll-Paque density gradient centrifugation. Total RNA was extracted with Trizol reagent, and quality was checked on an Agilent 2100 Bioanalyzer.

The TCR beta CDR3 regions were amplified from the RNA transcripts. The first round of RT-PCR for the TCR CDR3 was performed with the HTBI primer set and the Qiagen OneStep RT-PCR kit. Libraries were constructed in a second round of multiplex PCR, after which size selection and purification were performed. Paired-end sequencing of the libraries was performed with 100 bp reads on an Illumina HiSeq2000. Per the authors' processing: SOAPnuke was used to process the raw data, removing reads that contained adapters or uncalled bases, had a mean Phred below 15, or lacked an exact match to the constant primer or identifier. High-quality paired reads were merged using COPE v1.2.5, and each unique nucleotide sequence was defined as a clonotype. MiTCR v1.1 was used to align clonotypes to the IMGT TRBV, TRBD and TRBJ reference segments. Analysis was restricted to V-J combinations with a frequency above 0.0001, which covered roughly 99% of repertoires. A TCS score was defined as the ratio between F50 (clonal expansion) and ExV (chaos), using BLOSUM62-based TCRdist between CDR3 peptides within each V-J. Welch's t-statistics and random forest reduced around 510 V-J features to 10 to 15, which were used in a naive Bayes classifier (R e1071). TCRdb redid the processing of the public reads, applying fastp at Q25 and MiXCR, and retained in-frame beta chains. Each entry is one CDR3 protein sequence, shown with its most common DNA and genes. Here the V and J calls rest on TCRdb's processing, not on the authors' analysis. Here the sample has a few hundred thousand distinct CDR3 sequences; about 15% occur a single time. The ten largest clones take up around 61% of the sample.

The chain is made from TRBV27 and TRBJ2-2; 8 middle bases align to TRBD2. The TCR sequence derives from a woman aged 55-69 years with Graves' ophthalmopathy. The sequencing sample was made of blood. The CDR3 reads as follows: CASSSGRASGYTGELFF. The base sequence is TGTGCCAGCAGTTCCGGGAGGGCCTCGGGTTACACCGGGGAGCTGTTTTTT.